This T cell receptor beta chain emerged from a study of cytomegalovirus exposure and HLA in healthy donors. Across the whole study: In terms of ancestry, the Caucasian-associated cluster contained roughly 81% of the 398 genotyped donors.

This clone has more than one count but fewer than ten. The antigen remains undetermined. Deletions cut 4 bases from V and 6 bases from J, with 20 bases between. CDR1 is SGHRS, CDR2 YFSETQ, per germline. This CDR3 spans 15 amino acids. Amplification used 60 Vbeta primers and 13 Jbeta primers. TCRdb's copy holds only in-frame clones and misses some; the assay was immunoSEQ multiplex PCR. Here the sample spans 150,000 to 200,000 clones, around four fifths being singletons. Study-wide points: Segments of the TCR beta V type were, in most cases, productive about 87% or about 30% of the time in an earlier analysis. Cytomegalovirus-associated TCR beta chains were listed, numbering some 150.

The source of this sequence is a young man in good health and CMV-seropositive. Sequenced sample: PBMCs. The chain uses TRBV5-1 and TRBJ2-7, with D maybe TRBD1 (6 bases). The CDR3 DNA is TGCGCCAGCAGCCCGAACACCGGGACATTAGCCGAGCAGTACTTC. Encoded protein: CASSPNTGTLAEQYF.